Shown below are 22 T cell receptor beta chains from a single sample sequenced in a study of siplizumab effects on memory and regulatory T cells. Data came from immunoSEQ multiplex PCR; TCRdb stores just in-frame clones and leaves some out. The sample lists over 95,000 clones, 93% seen once, with over 0.15% in the top ten. The sample taken for sequencing was non-Treg CD4+ T cells sorted from blood. The receptors were sampled from a human donor in good health.

The chain links TRBV2 to TRBJ2-5, with D perhaps TRBD2 (6 bases). Trimming removed 6 bases at V and 9 bases at J, with 17 bases between. Germline V gene lookup returns CDR1 SNHLY and CDR2 FYNNEI. CDR3 size: 13 residues. The CDR3 is CASSYQWEEAQYF. The CDR3 DNA is TGTGCCAGCAGCTATCAATGGGAGGAGGCCCAGTACTTC.

V and J are TRBV6-6 and TRBJ1-2, with no clear D. V was pared by 7 bases and J by 1 base, with 13 bases between. There are 14 residues in the CDR3. CDR1 is MNHNY, CDR2 SVGAGI, per germline (reference sequence). DNA for the CDR3: TGTGCCAGCACCCGCCCGGAGTATAACTATGGCTACACCTTC. This codes for CASTRPEYNYGYTF.

The genes are TRBV15 and TRBJ1-2; TRBD1 matches 8 bases. This CDR3 is 18 amino acids long. V gave up 4 bases and J gave up 0 bases; unmatched junction bases: 13. From germline, CDR1 is LNHNV and CDR2 YYDKDF (reference sequence). The CDR3 nucleotides are TGTGCCACCAGCACACCTCCCGTCGACAGGGGTTCTAACTATGGCTACACCTTC. Amino acid sequence: CATSTPPVDRGSNYGYTF. The full variable domain, rest sourced from reference TRBV15 and TRBJ1-2, is DAMVIQNPRYQVTQFGKPVTLSCSQTLNHNVMYWYQQKSSQAPKLLFHYYDKDFNNEADTPDNFQSRRPNTSFCFLDIRSPGLGDTAMYLCATSTPPVDRGSNYGYTFGSGTRLTVV.

The rearrangement links TRBV10-1 to TRBJ1-4; a possible D gene is TRBD1 (5 bases). Looked up from germline, CDR1 is WNHNN and CDR2 is SYGVQD (reference sequence). CDR3 length: 12 amino acids. Trimming took off 6 bases at V and 6 bases at J, with 8 bases between the two ends. DNA for the CDR3: TGCGCCAGCAGCCCGGGGGATGAAAAACTGTTTTTT. Its translation: CASSPGDEKLFF.

The V and J genes are TRBV7-3 and TRBJ1-2; TRBD1 matches 9 bases. V shed 5 bases and J 6 bases; nucleotides not matched to a gene: 7. The CDR3 sequence is 14 residues long. From germline, CDR1 is SGHTA and CDR2 FQGTGA. CDR3 bases: TGTGCCAGCAGCCCGGGACAGGGCGAACATGGCTACACCTTC. Translation: CASSPGQGEHGYTF.

This chain links TRBV2 with TRBJ2-1; 11 nucleotides match TRBD2. Germline CDR1 is SNHLY and CDR2 is FYNNEI. V gave up 7 bases and J gave up 8 bases; unmatched junction bases: 10. CDR3 length: 15 amino acids. CDR3 protein: CASTKGLAGGDEQFF. CDR3 nucleotides: TGTGCCAGCACTAAAGGCCTAGCGGGGGGCGATGAGCAGTTCTTC.

The CDR3 loop reads CASSLTPGQGQETQYF. CDR3 DNA: TGTGCCAGCAGCTTAACGCCGGGACAGGGACAAGAGACCCAGTACTTC. The V gene is TRBV7-3, the J gene TRBJ2-5; the match to TRBD1 covers 9 bases. J was trimmed by 2 bases and V by 0 bases; bases with no gene match: 4. CDR3 length equals 16 residues. CDR1 is SGHTA, CDR2 FQGTGA, per germline. Full variable domain (rest looked up from reference TRBV7-3 and TRBJ2-5): GAGVSQTPSNKVTEKGKYVELRCDPISGHTALYWYRQSLGQGPEFLIYFQGTGAADDSGLPNDRFFAVRPEGSVSTLKIQRTERGDSAVYLCASSLTPGQGQETQYFGPGTRLLVL.

This clone was detected only once. V is TRBV9 and J is TRBJ2-7, with D tentatively TRBD2 (5 bases). This CDR3 is built from 15 residues. CDR1 is SGDLS and CDR2 is YYNGEE in the germline V gene. The ends were cut back, 0 bases at V and 3 bases at J, with 13 bases in the middle. This chain's CDR3 is CASSVGRATVYEQYF. The CDR3 DNA is TGTGCCAGCAGCGTAGGGCGGGCCACAGTCTACGAGCAGTACTTC.

The chain has TRBV29-1 and TRBJ2-5, with 8 bases aligning to TRBD1. Germline CDR1 reads SQVTM; CDR2 reads ANQGSEA. CDR3 size: 14 residues. V was pared by 4 bases and J by 6 bases, with 10 bases of the junction left unmatched. CDR3 loop: CSVGRDQGAKTQYF. CDR3 sequence (DNA): TGCAGCGTTGGTCGCGATCAGGGGGCAAAGACCCAGTACTTC.

This clone was found a few times. The chain joins TRBV19 to TRBJ2-5; weak D call: TRBD1 (5 bases). From germline, CDR1 is LNHDA and CDR2 SQIVND (reference sequence). V was pared by 5 bases and J by 5 bases, with 15 bases between. The CDR3 has 14 residues. CDR3 in DNA: TGTGCCAGTAGTTCTCAGACAGCACGGGAGACCCAGTACTTC. Amino acids: CASSSQTARETQYF. The complete variable domain, with remaining parts taken from reference TRBV19 and TRBJ2-5, reads DGGITQSPKYLFRKEGQNVTLSCEQNLNHDAMYWYRQDPGQGLRLIYYSQIVNDFQKGDIAEGYSVSREKKESFPLTVTSAQKNPTAFYLCASSSQTARETQYFGPGTRLLVL.

This chain uses TRBV7-6 with TRBJ2-2; D is ambiguous. V lost 1 base and J 9 bases, leaving 18 bases between the germline ends. CDR1 SGHVS and CDR2 FNYEAQ come from the germline V gene. The CDR3 consists of 16 residues. The CDR3 is CASSLEKDDGHRELFF. As DNA, the CDR3 is TGTGCCAGCAGCTTAGAGAAGGACGACGGGCACCGGGAGCTGTTTTTT.

The chain uses TRBV9 and TRBJ2-3; tentatively, D is TRBD2 (5 bases). Germline CDR1 reads SGDLS; CDR2 reads YYNGEE. Trimming cost V 4 bases and J 0 bases, with 21 bases left between them. The CDR3 spans 18 residues. The CDR3 DNA sequence: TGTGCCAGCAGCCTATCACCCCGGACTGAATATAGCACAGATACGCAGTATTTT. It specifies CASSLSPRTEYSTDTQYF.

The genes are TRBV2 and TRBJ1-2; perhaps TRBD1 as D (5 bases). The CDR3 loop spans 14 amino acids. Germline loops: CDR1 SNHLY, CDR2 FYNNEI. The V and J ends lost 6 bases and 1 base respectively, with 12 bases between them. The CDR3 region is CASRENRNNYGYTF. CDR3 DNA sequence: TGTGCCAGCAGGGAGAACAGGAATAACTATGGCTACACCTTC.

V usage is TRBV5-6 and J usage is TRBJ1-6; 10 nucleotides agree with TRBD1. The J segment lost 9 bases and the V segment lost 6 bases, leaving 6 bases of the junction unmatched. Germline lookup yields CDR1 SGHDT and CDR2 YYEEEE. The CDR3 has 14 amino acids. The CDR3 DNA follows: TGTGCCAGCAACCGGGACAGGGGATTTTCACCCCTCCACTTT. It is translated as CASNRDRGFSPLHF.

The J gene is TRBJ1-4, the V gene TRBV5-1; perhaps TRBD1 as D (6 bases). The CDR3 length is 14 residues. V lost 5 bases and J 5 bases, leaving 13 bases between the germline ends. The germline V gene encodes CDR1 SGHRS and CDR2 YFSETQ. Written as DNA, the CDR3 is TGCGCCAGCAGGGAGACAGGAAAGAATGAAAAACTGTTTTTT. This sequence encodes CASRETGKNEKLFF.

The CDR3 here is CASSLDGNAATQYF. The CDR3, as DNA: TGTGCCAGCAGTTTGGACGGTAATGCCGCGACCCAGTACTTC. The chain combines TRBV27 with TRBJ2-5, with D unresolved. Per germline, CDR1 MNHEY and CDR2 SMNVEV (reference sequence). The CDR3 loop spans 14 amino acids. Trimming stripped 3 bases from V and 7 bases from J, with 15 bases between.

This chain joins TRBV7-2 and TRBJ2-7, with 7 nucleotides matching TRBD2. CDR3 length: 14 amino acids. The germline gives CDR1 SGHTA, CDR2 FQGNSA. V lost 6 bases, J lost 2 bases, and 7 bases stayed unmatched. The DNA of the CDR3 is TGTGCCAGCAGAGCCGGGACTATCACCTACGAGCAGTACTTC. This encodes CASRAGTITYEQYF.

This chain connects TRBV7-2 to TRBJ2-7; 10 bases fit TRBD1. The CDR3 totals 15 residues. CDR1 is SGHTA and CDR2 is FQGNSA in the germline V gene. The J segment lost 7 bases and the V segment lost 1 base, leaving 7 bases of the junction unmatched. The CDR3 loop reads CASSLGQGAGREQYF. CDR3 sequence (DNA): TGTGCCAGCAGCTTAGGACAGGGGGCAGGAAGGGAGCAGTACTTC.

V is TRBV28 and J is TRBJ1-5, with D hard to call. The germline gives CDR1 MDHEN, CDR2 SYDVKM. This CDR3 comprises 9 residues. The germline V and J ends were trimmed by 7 bases and 5 bases, with 0 bases remaining between them. CDR3 amino acids: CASNQPQHF. The CDR3 DNA sequence: TGTGCCAGCAATCAGCCCCAGCATTTT.

CDR3 amino acids: CARLGTENPHEQYF. CDR3 sequence (DNA): TGCGCCAGACTAGGGACGGAGAATCCCCACGAGCAGTACTTC. J is TRBJ2-7 and V is TRBV10-1; D could derive from TRBD1 or TRBD2 (5 bases each). V gave up 9 bases and J gave up 5 bases, with 20 bases separating them. CDR1 and CDR2 (germline): WNHNN, SYGVQD (reference sequence). The CDR3 sequence is 14 residues long.

This clone has just one count. The rearrangement uses TRBV7-9 and TRBJ2-5; TRBD2 aligns across 11 bases. Germline CDR1 and CDR2: SEHNR and FQNEAQ (reference sequence). With 6 bases clipped from V and 2 bases from J, the junction kept 5 bases outside the gene matches. The CDR3 is 15 residues long. CDR3 protein: CASSPSGGKQETQYF. CDR3 nucleotides: TGTGCCAGCAGTCCTAGCGGGGGGAAGCAAGAGACCCAGTACTTC.

Comment on this clone: One end of the junction does not line up with germline, which may come from a read error. CDR3 loop: CASSYRRLQLNF. CDR3 coding DNA: TGTGCCAGCAGTTACAGGCGTCTACAGCTGAATTTT. The genes are TRBV6-5 and TRBJ2-3; D is unresolved. Germline lookup yields CDR1 MNHEY and CDR2 SVGAGI. The CDR3 extends over 12 amino acids.